This passage covers 24 T cell receptor beta chains from one sample sequenced in a study of OX40 agonist ivuxolimab in advanced cancers. Only in-frame clones appear in the TCRdb table, and some are missing; sequencing was by immunoSEQ multiplex PCR. This table holds about 48,000 clones, 75% to 85% found once. This material consisted of CD4+ or CD8+ T cells sorted from blood, taken in a trial of the OX40 agonist ivuxolimab. The receptors here all came from an adult with an advanced solid tumor such as melanoma, head and neck, liver or kidney cancer.

The chain recombines TRBV18 with TRBJ2-1; a possible D gene is TRBD1 (6 bases). This CDR3 comprises 13 residues. V was cut by 3 bases and J by 6 bases, with 9 bases left in between. CDR1 and CDR2 (germline): KGHSH, LQKENI. The CDR3 region is CASSPGRGNEQFF. In nucleotides, the CDR3 is TGTGCCAGCTCACCTGGCAGGGGCAATGAGCAGTTCTTC.

This clone came up once. V is TRBV2 and J is TRBJ2-5; maybe TRBD1 (6 bases). V shed 6 bases and J shed 5 bases, with 22 bases lying between them. Germline V gene lookup returns CDR1 SNHLY and CDR2 FYNNEI. The CDR3 spans 16 residues. The CDR3 DNA sequence: TGTGCCAGCAGCGAGGGGTTTGGACAGACCTTGGAGACCCAGTACTTC. It translates to CASSEGFGQTLETQYF.

The chain employs TRBV7-9 and TRBJ2-7; D remains ambiguous. V lost 5 bases to trimming and J lost 1 base, with 3 bases between them. The CDR3 is made up of 11 amino acids. The germline V gene encodes CDR1 SEHNR and CDR2 FQNEAQ (reference sequence). In DNA form, the CDR3 reads TGTGCCAGCAGCCGGTCCTACGAGCAGTACTTC. Its protein product is CASSRSYEQYF.

This chain joins TRBV9 and TRBJ2-5; TRBD1 aligns across 8 bases. After removal of 3 bases from V and 5 bases from J, the junction contained 12 bases not matched to a gene. The length of the CDR3 is 16 residues. CDR1 is SGDLS, CDR2 YYNGEE, per germline. In DNA, the CDR3 is TGTGCCAGCAGCGCCCTCTCAGGGGGCGCGGGGGAGACCCAGTACTTC. Amino acids: CASSALSGGAGETQYF.

The chain combines TRBV18 with TRBJ1-4; no firm D call. Trimming pared 3 bases from V and 0 bases from J, leaving 8 bases between. The germline V gene has CDR1 KGHSH and CDR2 LQKENI. The CDR3 length is 15 residues. The CDR3 DNA follows: TGTGCCAGCTCACCTTCGGGTCCAACTAATGAAAAACTGTTTTTT. Its protein product is CASSPSGPTNEKLFF.

The chain has TRBV9 and TRBJ2-3; 12 bases agree with TRBD2. Germline V lookup: CDR1 SGDLS, CDR2 YYNGEE. V gave up 0 bases and J gave up 1 base; unmatched junction bases: 3. CDR3 length: 17 residues. In DNA form, the CDR3 reads TGTGCCAGCAGCGTAGGACTAGCGGGGGCGCGCACAGATACGCAGTATTTT. Protein sequence: CASSVGLAGARTDTQYF.

The V and J genes are TRBV4-2 and TRBJ2-6; D remains ambiguous. Germline loops: CDR1 LGHNA, CDR2 YNFKEQ. The V gene lost 4 bases and the J gene lost 1 base, with 17 bases spanning the gap. CDR3 size: 18 residues. The CDR3 DNA sequence: TGTGCCAGCAGCCCCGCCGTCCGTAGGTTTTCTGGGGCCAACGTCCTGACTTTC. Translation gives CASSPAVRRFSGANVLTF.

The CDR3 coding sequence is TGTGCCAGCAGCTTAGACCAGGGGGCCTGGGAGACCCAGTACTTC. It is translated as CASSLDQGAWETQYF. The chain couples TRBV11-2 to TRBJ2-5; 8 bases map to TRBD1. CDR3 length equals 15 residues. The ends lost 0 bases at V and 5 bases at J; junction bases unmatched: 5. CDR1 is SGHAT and CDR2 is FQNNGV in the germline V gene.

The CDR3 DNA reads TGTGCCAGTAGTAAGACTCCGGACAGATATAGCAATCAGCCCCAGCATTTT. Translation: CASSKTPDRYSNQPQHF. This rearrangement joins TRBV19 to TRBJ1-5; tentatively, D is TRBD1 (6 bases). Per germline, CDR1 LNHDA and CDR2 SQIVND (reference sequence). The CDR3 has 17 residues. V lost 4 bases to trimming and J lost 0 bases, with 16 bases between them.

The rearrangement uses TRBV6-5 and TRBJ2-5, with D hard to call. Germline assignment: CDR1 MNHEY and CDR2 SVGAGI. Deletions cut 8 bases from V and 1 base from J, with 14 bases between. The CDR3 spans 14 residues. The CDR3 bases are TGTGCCAGCGGCCGGTCAGGTATCCAAGAGACCCAGTACTTC. Encoded protein: CASGRSGIQETQYF.

J is TRBJ2-3 and V is TRBV29-1, with D possibly TRBD2 on 5 matching bases. With 6 bases removed from V and 4 bases from J, the gap between germline ends came to 8 bases. Germline V gives CDR1 SQVTM, CDR2 ANQGSEA. This CDR3 has 11 amino acids. The CDR3 loop is CSVAGADTQYF. The CDR3 bases are TGCAGCGTCGCCGGGGCAGATACGCAGTATTTT.

The chain links TRBV27 to TRBJ2-1; the D is unclear. Trimming shortened V by 5 bases and J by 3 bases, and 2 bases separated the two germline ends. Germline V gene lookup returns CDR1 MNHEY and CDR2 SMNVEV (reference sequence). This CDR3 contains 11 residues. CDR3: CASSNYNEQFF. CDR3 sequence (DNA): TGTGCCAGCAGTAACTACAATGAGCAGTTCTTC.

V gene TRBV7-2 combines with J gene TRBJ1-1; 9 bases are a match to TRBD1. This CDR3 is 14 amino acids long. Losses at the gene ends were 8 bases for V and 4 bases for J; bases not matched to a gene: 8. Germline V CDR1 and CDR2: SGHTA, FQGNSA. The CDR3 loop is CASLSGTGTTEAFF. The CDR3 bases are TGTGCCAGCCTTTCCGGGACAGGGACCACTGAAGCTTTCTTT.

This chain uses TRBV7-9 with TRBJ1-5; maybe TRBD1 (5 bases). CDR3 length: 14 residues. Trimming removed 5 bases at V and 0 bases at J, with 8 bases between. Germline V lookup: CDR1 SEHNR, CDR2 FQNEAQ (reference sequence). The CDR3 region has the DNA TGTGCCAGCAGCGCGGGGGTTAGCAATCAGCCCCAGCATTTT. This codes for CASSAGVSNQPQHF.

For the CDR3, the DNA is TGCGCCAGCAGCTTGGGACCGGACTTAGGAAACACCATATATTTT. It specifies CASSLGPDLGNTIYF. The chain employs TRBV5-1 and TRBJ1-3; D gene ambiguous. Per the germline V gene, CDR1 is SGHRS and CDR2 is YFSETQ. The CDR3 is 15 amino acids. The V gene lost 0 bases and the J gene lost 4 bases, with 11 bases spanning the gap.

The chain recombines TRBV18 with TRBJ1-1; D might be TRBD1 (5 bases). The CDR3 spans 16 residues. V was pared by 6 bases and J by 1 base, with 18 bases between. Per germline, CDR1 KGHSH and CDR2 LQKENI. The CDR3 protein is CASSPNRPARNTEAFF. CDR3 coding DNA: TGTGCCAGCTCGCCAAACAGGCCGGCGAGGAACACTGAAGCTTTCTTT.

The chain links TRBV7-5 to TRBJ2-7; the listed D gene, TRBD2, was not tested against the DNA. TRBV7-5 is a pseudogene. This CDR3 spans 15 amino acids. CDR3 bases: TGTGCCAGAAGCTTATCCGGGGGGCACTCCTACGAGCAGTACTTC. Residues: CARSLSGGHSYEQYF.

The chain recombines TRBV30 with TRBJ1-1; D gene ambiguous. This CDR3 contains 13 residues. Trimming stripped 3 bases from V and 4 bases from J, with 12 bases between. The germline CDR1 and CDR2 sequences are GTSNPN and SVGIG (reference sequence). Here the CDR3 reads CAWSRRSPTEAFF. The CDR3 DNA reads as TGTGCCTGGAGCCGCAGGAGTCCCACTGAAGCTTTCTTT. The whole variable domain, remainder taken from reference TRBV30 and TRBJ1-1, is SQTIHQWPATLVQPVGSPLSLECTVEGTSNPNLYWYRQAAGRGLQLLFYSVGIGQISSEVPQNLSASRPQDRQFILSSKKLLLSDSGFYLCAWSRRSPTEAFFGQGTRLTVV.

This sequence joins TRBV14 and TRBJ1-6; D perhaps matches TRBD1 (6 bases). The ends were cut back, 0 bases at V and 6 bases at J, with 9 bases in the middle. The CDR3 is 15 residues long. CDR1 and CDR2 (germline): SGHDN, FVKESK. DNA for the CDR3: TGTGCCAGCAGCCAAGATTGGGGGGCTAATTCACCCCTCCACTTT. This translates into CASSQDWGANSPLHF. The full variable domain, in which reference TRBV14 and TRBJ1-6 provide the parts outside the CDR3, is EAGVTQFPSHSVIEKGQTVTLRCDPISGHDNLYWYRRVMGKEIKFLLHFVKESKQDESGMPNNRFLAERTGGTYSTLKVQPAELEDSGVYFCASSQDWGANSPLHFGNGTRLTVT.

The V gene is TRBV4-1, the J gene TRBJ1-1; D is unresolved. Germline CDR1 MGHRA, CDR2 YSYEKL. Trimming stripped 2 bases from V and 3 bases from J, with 16 bases between. This CDR3 comprises 16 residues. CDR3 loop: CASSQLGRARHTEAFF. CDR3 in DNA: TGCGCCAGCAGCCAACTAGGCCGGGCGCGGCACACTGAAGCTTTCTTT.

The chain employs TRBV14 and TRBJ2-3, with D possibly matching TRBD2 (5 bases). Germline-derived CDR1 and CDR2 are SGHDN and FVKESK. The CDR3 sequence is 16 residues long. V lost 0 bases and J 1 base, leaving 11 bases between the germline ends. This CDR3 reads CASSQEARLRTDTQYF. For the CDR3, the DNA is TGTGCCAGCAGCCAAGAGGCGAGACTACGCACAGATACGCAGTATTTT.

This clone has a single count. The chain carries TRBV18 and TRBJ1-5; 8 nucleotides align to TRBD1. Germline V gene sequence: CDR1 KGHSH, CDR2 LQKENI. This CDR3 has 15 amino acids. The V gene end was trimmed by 1 base and the J gene end by 5 bases; junction bases not matched to a gene: 4. The CDR3, as DNA: TGTGCCAGCTCACCACTCAGGGGGCTCGATCAGCCCCAGCATTTT. Its translation: CASSPLRGLDQPQHF.

The chain carries TRBV5-6 and TRBJ1-5; D is ambiguous. V was pared by 0 bases and J by 6 bases, with 10 bases between. Germline CDR1 and CDR2: SGHDT and YYEEEE. This CDR3 has 14 amino acids. The DNA of the CDR3 is TGTGCCAGCAGCTTGGGAAGGGTCCGTCAGCCCCAGCATTTT. Translated: CASSLGRVRQPQHF. Using reference TRBV5-6 and TRBJ1-5 for the parts outside the CDR3, the full variable domain is DAGVTQSPTHLIKTRGQQVTLRCSPKSGHDTVSWYQQALGQGPQFIFQYYEEEERQRGNFPDRFSGHQFPNYSSELNVNALLLGDSALYLCASSLGRVRQPQHFGDGTRLSIL.

The chain joins TRBV2 to TRBJ2-3, with D tentatively TRBD2 (6 bases). Trimming cost V 5 bases and J 0 bases, with 12 bases left between them. The CDR3 totals 15 residues. Germline assignment: CDR1 SNHLY and CDR2 FYNNEI. CDR3 region: CASSTPGTSTDTQYF. In DNA form, the CDR3 reads TGTGCCAGCAGTACCCCCGGGACTAGCACAGATACGCAGTATTTT.